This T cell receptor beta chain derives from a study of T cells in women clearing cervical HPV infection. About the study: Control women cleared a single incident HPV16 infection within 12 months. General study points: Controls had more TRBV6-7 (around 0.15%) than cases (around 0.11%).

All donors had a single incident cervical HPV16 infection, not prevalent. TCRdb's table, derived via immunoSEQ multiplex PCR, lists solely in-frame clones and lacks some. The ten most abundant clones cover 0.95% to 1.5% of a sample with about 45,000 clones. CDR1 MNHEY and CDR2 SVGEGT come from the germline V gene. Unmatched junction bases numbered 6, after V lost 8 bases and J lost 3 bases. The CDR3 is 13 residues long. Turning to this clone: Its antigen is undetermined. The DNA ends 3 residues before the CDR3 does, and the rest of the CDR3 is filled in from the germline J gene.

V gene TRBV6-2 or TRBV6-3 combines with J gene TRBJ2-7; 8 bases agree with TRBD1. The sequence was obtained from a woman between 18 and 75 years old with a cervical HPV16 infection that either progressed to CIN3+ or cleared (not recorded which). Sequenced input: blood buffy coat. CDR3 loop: CASGFGQGYEQYF. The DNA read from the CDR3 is TGTGCCAGCGGCTTTGGACAGGGCTACGAG.